Listed here is a single T cell receptor beta chain. The antigen this receptor binds is unknown. Per-base quality was not reported, and no clone a single base away is much larger than it. This record belongs to a study of shared T cell receptors in the human thymus (dated by TCRdb to the early 2020s). Context from the whole study: The study examined how the human thymus generates shared, self-reactive T-cell receptor alpha chains.

The CDR3 goes from the cysteine to the phenylalanine over 18 residues. The entry retains the CDR3 DNA only, 54 bases that are in frame from base 1. CDR1 and CDR2, per the germline V gene, are KGHSH and LQKENI. Compared with germline, V lacks 2 bases and J lacks 4 bases; bases without a gene match: 12. The library was obtained by the immunoSEQ multiplex PCR assay. Not all clones reach the TCRdb copy of this immuneACCESS table, which keeps in-frame sequences only. Checked studies attribute under half of the gap to unresolved V genes and leave the rest unexplained. The table for this sample lists hundreds of thousands of clones; about 90% of them were counted only once. The ten largest clones take up 0.0094% of the sample. The same specimen was also included in a second study, on human thymus T cells. The second study reports: Immunologically healthy infants undergoing open corrective cardiac surgery for congenital heart defects in Finland were used as donors. Thymus tissue was obtained as surgical resects removed during corrective cardiac surgery. Both the thymic and the peripheral blood repertoires appeared to show biased V and J gene segment usage. The related research found that thymic TCR repertoires overlapped highly between unrelated individuals. The study used fewer than ten infant thymus samples plus four related peripheral blood samples to characterize TCR alpha and beta repertoires. The cohort included six male and a couple of female infants, with donor ages spanning 7 to 244 days. Thymocytes were mechanically released from the tissue and were stored as pellets of about 8.5-31 million cells at -70 degrees C. A QIAsymphony instrument was used to extract genomic DNA from the frozen cell pellets. Using the immunoSEQ multiplex PCR assay, the TCRB and TCRAD loci were amplified from a standardized quantity of quality-controlled genomic DNA. The V(D)J region was spanned by amplicons of a length sufficient to cover the CDR3 and to identify V and J genes. Amplicon sequencing was performed on an Illumina platform through the commercial immunoSEQ service. Primer bias and sequencing errors were corrected as previously described, and TCRAD and TCRB definitions were based on the IMGT database. The repertoires were analysed using immunoSEQ Analyzer 3.0 and VDJTools for basic statistics, V/J segment usage, diversity estimates, rarefaction and pairwise overlap. Diversity was estimated using the Chao1, ChaoE, Efron-Thisted, Shannon and inverse Simpson indices, and was also estimated on datasets down-sampled to the size of the smallest sample. Repertoire overlap used strict matching of CDR3 nucleotide sequence, V gene and J gene, with Jaccard-based multidimensional scaling clustering. On average, roughly 800,000 unique TCRB clonotypes were obtained from thymus samples, compared with about 84,000 from blood samples.

Sequencing was done on a sample of thymocytes. This sequence uses TRBV18 and TRBJ1-2; 11 nucleotides in the junction match TRBD1. The clonotype originates from a boy under two years old with a congenital heart defect. Donor details come from another sample of the same person, matched by shared clones. The CDR3 corresponds to CASSPKRKTGQGGYGYTF. The sequence in DNA is TGTGCCAGCTCACCAAAAAGGAAGACGGGACAGGGGGGCTATGGCTACACCTTC.